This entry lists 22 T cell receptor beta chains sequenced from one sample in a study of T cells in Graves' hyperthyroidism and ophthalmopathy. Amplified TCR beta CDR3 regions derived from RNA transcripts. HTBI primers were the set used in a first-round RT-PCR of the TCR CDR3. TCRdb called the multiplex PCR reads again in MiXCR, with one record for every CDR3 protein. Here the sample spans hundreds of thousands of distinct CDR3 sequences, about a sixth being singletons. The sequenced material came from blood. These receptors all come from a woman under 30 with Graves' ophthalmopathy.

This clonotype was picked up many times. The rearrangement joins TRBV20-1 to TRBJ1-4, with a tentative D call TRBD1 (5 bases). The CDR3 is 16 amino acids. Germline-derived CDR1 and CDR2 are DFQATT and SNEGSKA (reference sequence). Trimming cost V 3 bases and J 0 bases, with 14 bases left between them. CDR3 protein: CSASGGGGATNEKLFF. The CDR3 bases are TGCAGTGCTAGTGGGGGGGGAGGTGCAACTAATGAAAAACTGTTTTTT.

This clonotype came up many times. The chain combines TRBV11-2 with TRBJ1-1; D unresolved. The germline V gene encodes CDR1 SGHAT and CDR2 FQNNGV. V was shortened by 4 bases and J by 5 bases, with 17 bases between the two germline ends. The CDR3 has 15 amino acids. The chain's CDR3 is CASSSGPSVTTEAFF. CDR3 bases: TGTGCCAGCAGCTCAGGTCCTAGTGTGACGACTGAAGCTTTCTTT.

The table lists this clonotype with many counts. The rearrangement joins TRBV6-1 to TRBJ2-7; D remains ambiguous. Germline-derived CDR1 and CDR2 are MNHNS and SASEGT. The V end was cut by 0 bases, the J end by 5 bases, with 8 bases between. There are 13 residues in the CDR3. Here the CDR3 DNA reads TGTGCCAGCAGTGAAGCGCTCAGCGACGAGCAGTACTTC. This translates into CASSEALSDEQYF.

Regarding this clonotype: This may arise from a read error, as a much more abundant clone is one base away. The CDR3: CSARDQGIHTF. The DNA for the CDR3 is TGCAGTGCTAGAGATCAAGGCATTCACACCTTC. J is TRBJ1-2 and V is TRBV20-1, with unresolved D. The CDR3 spans 11 residues. V was trimmed by 0 bases and J by 12 bases, leaving 11 bases between them. Germline V gene data show CDR1 as DFQATT and CDR2 as SNEGSKA (reference sequence).

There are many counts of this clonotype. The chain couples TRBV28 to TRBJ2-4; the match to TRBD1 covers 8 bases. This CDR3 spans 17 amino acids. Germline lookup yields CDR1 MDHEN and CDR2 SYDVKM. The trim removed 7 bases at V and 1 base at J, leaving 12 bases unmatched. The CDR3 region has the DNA TGTGCCAGCACGACGGTTCAGGGGGCTATGGCCAAAAACATTCAGTACTTC. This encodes CASTTVQGAMAKNIQYF.

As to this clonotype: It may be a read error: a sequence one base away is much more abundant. In DNA, the CDR3 is TGTGCCAGCAGTGGGTTCTACGAGCAGTACTTC. Protein sequence: CASSGFYEQYF. This chain links TRBV6-4 with TRBJ2-7; D not resolved. This CDR3 comprises 11 residues. Germline CDR1 is MRHNA and CDR2 is SNTAGT. V lost 4 bases, J lost 3 bases, and 4 bases lay in between.

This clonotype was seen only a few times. CDR3 protein: CASSESFTWPGAYPGPGVTIYF. The CDR3, as DNA: TGCGCCAGCAGTGAGTCCTTTACTTGGCCAGGGGCATATCCCGGCCCCGGCGTCACCATATATTTT. The V gene is TRBV10-2, the J gene TRBJ1-3, with D possibly matching TRBD1 (6 bases). V lost 0 bases to trimming and J lost 9 bases, with 36 bases between them. The CDR3 contains 22 residues. Germline V lookup: CDR1 WSHSY, CDR2 SAAADI.

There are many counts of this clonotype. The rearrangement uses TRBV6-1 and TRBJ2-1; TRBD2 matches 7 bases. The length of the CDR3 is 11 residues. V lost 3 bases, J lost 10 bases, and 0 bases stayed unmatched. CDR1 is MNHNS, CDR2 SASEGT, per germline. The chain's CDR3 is CASSEGGEQFF. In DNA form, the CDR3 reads TGTGCCAGCAGTGAGGGGGGGGAGCAGTTCTTC.

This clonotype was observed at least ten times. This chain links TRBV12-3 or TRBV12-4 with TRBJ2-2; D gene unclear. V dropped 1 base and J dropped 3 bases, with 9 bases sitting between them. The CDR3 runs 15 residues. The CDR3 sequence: CASSLVGSHTGELFF. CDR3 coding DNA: TGTGCCAGCAGTTTAGTTGGTTCGCACACCGGGGAGCTGTTTTTT.

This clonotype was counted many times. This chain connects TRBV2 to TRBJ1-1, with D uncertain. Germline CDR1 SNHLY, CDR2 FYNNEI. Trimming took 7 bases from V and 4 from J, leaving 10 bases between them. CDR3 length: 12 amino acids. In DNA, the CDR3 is TGTGCCAGCAAACAAAGCCTCACTGAAGCTTTCTTT. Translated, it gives CASKQSLTEAFF.

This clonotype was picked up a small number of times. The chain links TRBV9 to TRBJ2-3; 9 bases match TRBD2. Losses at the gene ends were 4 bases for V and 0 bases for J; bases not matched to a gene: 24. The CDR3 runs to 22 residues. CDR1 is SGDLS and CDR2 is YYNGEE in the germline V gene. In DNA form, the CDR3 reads TGTGCCAGCAGCCGATACCGGGGGGATAGCGGGAGAGTCGTTGCGAGCACAGATACGCAGTATTTT. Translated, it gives CASSRYRGDSGRVVASTDTQYF.

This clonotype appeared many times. The CDR3 DNA sequence: TGTGCCAGCAGCTTCGACAGGTATTTATCTGAAGCTTTCTTT. Translated, it gives CASSFDRYLSEAFF. The V call is TRBV7-2, the J call TRBJ1-1; a possible D gene is TRBD1 (6 bases). The V gene lost 3 bases and the J gene lost 6 bases, with 14 bases spanning the gap. The CDR3 spans 14 residues. Germline-derived CDR1 and CDR2 are SGHTA and FQGNSA.

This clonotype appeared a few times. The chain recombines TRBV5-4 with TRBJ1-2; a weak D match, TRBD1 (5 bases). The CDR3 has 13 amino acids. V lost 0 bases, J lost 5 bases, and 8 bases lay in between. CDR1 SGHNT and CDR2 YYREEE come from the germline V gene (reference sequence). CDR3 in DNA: TGTGCCAGCAGCTTGGAAGGGGTGTATGGCTACACCTTC. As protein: CASSLEGVYGYTF. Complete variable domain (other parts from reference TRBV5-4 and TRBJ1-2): ETGVTQSPTHLIKTRGQQVTLRCSSQSGHNTVSWYQQALGQGPQFIFQYYREEENGRGNFPPRFSGLQFPNYSSELNVNALELDDSALYLCASSLEGVYGYTFGSGTRLTVV.

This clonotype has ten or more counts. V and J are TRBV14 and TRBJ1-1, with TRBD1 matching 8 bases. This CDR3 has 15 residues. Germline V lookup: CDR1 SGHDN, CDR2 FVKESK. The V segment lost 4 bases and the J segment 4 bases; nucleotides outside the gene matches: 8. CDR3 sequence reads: CASSLPDREGTEAFF. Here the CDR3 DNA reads TGTGCCAGCAGCCTCCCGGACAGGGAGGGCACTGAAGCTTTCTTT.

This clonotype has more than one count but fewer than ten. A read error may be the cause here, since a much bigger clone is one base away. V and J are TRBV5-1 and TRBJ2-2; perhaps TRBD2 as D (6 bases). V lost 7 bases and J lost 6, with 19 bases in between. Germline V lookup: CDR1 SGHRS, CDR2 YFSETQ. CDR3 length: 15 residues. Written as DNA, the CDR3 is TGCGCCAGCTATGACAGTACGCGGGACGCCGGGGAGCTGTTTTTT. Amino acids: CASYDSTRDAGELFF.

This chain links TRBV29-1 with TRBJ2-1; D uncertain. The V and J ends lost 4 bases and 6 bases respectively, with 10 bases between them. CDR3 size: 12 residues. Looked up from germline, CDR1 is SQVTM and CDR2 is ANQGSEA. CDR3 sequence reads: CSVVWSRNEQFF. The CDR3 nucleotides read TGCAGCGTTGTTTGGTCCCGCAATGAGCAGTTCTTC.

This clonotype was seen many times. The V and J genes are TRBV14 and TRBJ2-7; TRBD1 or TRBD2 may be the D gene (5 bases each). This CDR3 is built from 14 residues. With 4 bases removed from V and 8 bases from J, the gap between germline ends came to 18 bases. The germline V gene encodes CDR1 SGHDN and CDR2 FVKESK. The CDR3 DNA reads TGTGCCAGCAGCCTATACCGGGACCCGGGGAAGCAGTACTTC. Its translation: CASSLYRDPGKQYF.

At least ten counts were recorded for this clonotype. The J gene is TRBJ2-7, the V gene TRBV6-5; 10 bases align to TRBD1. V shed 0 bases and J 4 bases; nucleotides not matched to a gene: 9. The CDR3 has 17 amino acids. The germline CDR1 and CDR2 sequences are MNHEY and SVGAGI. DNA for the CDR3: TGTGCCAGCAGTTACTCATCCCGGGACAGGGGATTTTACGAGCAGTACTTC. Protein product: CASSYSSRDRGFYEQYF.

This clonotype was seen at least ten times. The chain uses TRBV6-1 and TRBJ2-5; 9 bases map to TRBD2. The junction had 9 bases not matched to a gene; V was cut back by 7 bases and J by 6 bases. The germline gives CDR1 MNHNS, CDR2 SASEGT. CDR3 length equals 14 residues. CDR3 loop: CASIPQRGAKTQYF. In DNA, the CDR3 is TGTGCCAGCATCCCCCAGCGGGGGGCCAAGACCCAGTACTTC.

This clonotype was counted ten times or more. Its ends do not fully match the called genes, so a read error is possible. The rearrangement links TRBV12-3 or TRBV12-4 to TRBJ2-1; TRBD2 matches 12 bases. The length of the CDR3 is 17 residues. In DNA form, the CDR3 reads TGCGCCAGCAGTTTAGAGACTAGCGGGAGTTATATGGATGAGCAGTTCTTC. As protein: CASSLETSGSYMDEQFF.

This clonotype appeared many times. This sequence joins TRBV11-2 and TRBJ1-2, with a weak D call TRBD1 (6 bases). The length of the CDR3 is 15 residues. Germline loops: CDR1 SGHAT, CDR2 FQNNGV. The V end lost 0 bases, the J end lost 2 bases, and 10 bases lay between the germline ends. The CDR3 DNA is TGTGCCAGCAGCTTAGACGGCAGGGGAAACTATGGCTACACCTTC. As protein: CASSLDGRGNYGYTF.

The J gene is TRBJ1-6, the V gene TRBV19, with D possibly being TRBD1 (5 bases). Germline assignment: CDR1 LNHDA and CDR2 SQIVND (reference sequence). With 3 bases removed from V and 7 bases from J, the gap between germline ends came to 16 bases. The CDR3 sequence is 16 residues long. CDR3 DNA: TGTGCCAGTAGTATTGGGGGGTACGTGATAAATTCACCCCTCCACTTT. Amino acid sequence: CASSIGGYVINSPLHF.